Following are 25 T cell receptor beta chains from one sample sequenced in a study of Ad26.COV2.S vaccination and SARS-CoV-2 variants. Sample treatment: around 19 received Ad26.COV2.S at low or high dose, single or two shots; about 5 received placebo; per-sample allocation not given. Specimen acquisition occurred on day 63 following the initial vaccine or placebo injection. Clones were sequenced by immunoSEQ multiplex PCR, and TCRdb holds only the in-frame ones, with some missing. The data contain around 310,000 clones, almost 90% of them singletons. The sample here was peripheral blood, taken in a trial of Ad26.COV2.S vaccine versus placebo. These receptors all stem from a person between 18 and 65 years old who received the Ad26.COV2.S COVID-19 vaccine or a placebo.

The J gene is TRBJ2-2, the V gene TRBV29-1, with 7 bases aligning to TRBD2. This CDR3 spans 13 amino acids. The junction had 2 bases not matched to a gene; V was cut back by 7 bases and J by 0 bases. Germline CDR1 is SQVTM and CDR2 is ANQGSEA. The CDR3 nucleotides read TGCAGCGGGAGCGGGGCGAACACCGGGGAGCTGTTTTTT. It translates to CSGSGANTGELFF.

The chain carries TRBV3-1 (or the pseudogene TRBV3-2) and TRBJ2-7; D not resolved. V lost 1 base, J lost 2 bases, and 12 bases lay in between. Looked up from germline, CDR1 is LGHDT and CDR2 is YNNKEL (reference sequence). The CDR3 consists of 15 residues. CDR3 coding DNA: TGTGCCAGCAGCCAAGGGGTCGTAAGCACCTACGAGCAGTACTTC. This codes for CASSQGVVSTYEQYF.

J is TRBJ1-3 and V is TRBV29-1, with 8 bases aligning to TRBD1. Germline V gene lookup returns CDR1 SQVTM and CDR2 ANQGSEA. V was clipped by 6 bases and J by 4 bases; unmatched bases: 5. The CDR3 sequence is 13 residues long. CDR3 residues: CSVERDRGNTIYF. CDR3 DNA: TGCAGCGTAGAGCGGGACAGGGGAAACACCATATATTTT.

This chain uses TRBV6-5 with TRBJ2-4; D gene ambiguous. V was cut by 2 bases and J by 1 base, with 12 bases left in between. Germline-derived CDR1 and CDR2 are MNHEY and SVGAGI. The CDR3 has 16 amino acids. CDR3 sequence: CASSYHFWLAKNIQYF. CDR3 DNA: TGTGCCAGCAGTTACCACTTCTGGCTTGCCAAAAACATTCAGTACTTC.

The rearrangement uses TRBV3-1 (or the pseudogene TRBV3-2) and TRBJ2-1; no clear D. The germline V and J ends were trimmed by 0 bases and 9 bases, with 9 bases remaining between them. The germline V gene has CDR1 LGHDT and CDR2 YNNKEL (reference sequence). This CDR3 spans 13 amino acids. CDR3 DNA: TGTGCCAGCAGCCAAGAGTCTTGGAGTGAGCAGTTCTTC. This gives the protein CASSQESWSEQFF.

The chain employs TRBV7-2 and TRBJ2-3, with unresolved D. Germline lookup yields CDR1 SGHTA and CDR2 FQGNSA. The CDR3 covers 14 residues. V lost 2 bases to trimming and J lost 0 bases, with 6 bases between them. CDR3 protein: CASSLRASTDTQYF. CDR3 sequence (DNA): TGTGCCAGCAGCTTACGGGCTAGCACAGATACGCAGTATTTT.

The DNA of the CDR3 is TGTGCCAGCAGCACCCCTGGACGGACAGATACGCAGTATTTT. This codes for CASSTPGRTDTQYF. The V gene is TRBV7-3, the J gene TRBJ2-3, with unresolved D. This CDR3 is 14 amino acids long. The V gene's germline CDR1 is SGHTA and CDR2 FQGTGA. Trimming removed 5 bases from V and 3 bases from J, with 12 bases in between.

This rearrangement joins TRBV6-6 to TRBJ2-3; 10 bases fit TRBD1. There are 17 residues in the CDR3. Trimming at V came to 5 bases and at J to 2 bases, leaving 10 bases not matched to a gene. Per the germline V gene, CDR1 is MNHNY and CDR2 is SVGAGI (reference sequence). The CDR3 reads CASSRGQGGGPTDTQYF. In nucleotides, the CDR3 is TGTGCCAGCAGTCGAGGACAGGGGGGAGGCCCCACAGATACGCAGTATTTT.

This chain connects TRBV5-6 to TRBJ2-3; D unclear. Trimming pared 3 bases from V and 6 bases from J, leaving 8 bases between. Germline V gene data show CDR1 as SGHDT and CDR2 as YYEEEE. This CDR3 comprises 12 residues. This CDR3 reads CASSWAGDTQYF. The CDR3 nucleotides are TGTGCCAGCAGCTGGGCTGGGGATACGCAGTATTTT.

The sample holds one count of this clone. In DNA, the CDR3 is TGCGCCAGCAGCCAGGGGGCAGGGGTCACTTCACCCCTCCACTTT. Its translation: CASSQGAGVTSPLHF. The chain couples TRBV4-3 to TRBJ1-6; D might be TRBD1 (6 bases). This CDR3 has 15 residues. V lost 3 bases, J lost 9 bases, and 15 bases lay in between. From germline, CDR1 is LGHNA and CDR2 YSLEER.

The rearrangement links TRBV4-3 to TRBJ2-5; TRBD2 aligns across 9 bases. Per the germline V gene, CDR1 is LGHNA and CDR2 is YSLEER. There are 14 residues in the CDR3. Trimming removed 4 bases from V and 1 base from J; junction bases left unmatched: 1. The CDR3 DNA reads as TGCGCCAGCAGCCCGGGACTAGCCCAAGAGACCCAGTACTTC. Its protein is CASSPGLAQETQYF.

The CDR3 nucleotides are TGTGCCAGCAGAACTGAACAGGTCGCCAAAAACATTCAGTACTTC. It encodes CASRTEQVAKNIQYF. V usage is TRBV6-5 and J usage is TRBJ2-4; D might be TRBD1 (5 bases). Germline loops: CDR1 MNHEY, CDR2 SVGAGI. The CDR3 consists of 15 residues. Between the trimmed V and J ends, which lost 6 bases and 1 base, there was a span of 13 bases.

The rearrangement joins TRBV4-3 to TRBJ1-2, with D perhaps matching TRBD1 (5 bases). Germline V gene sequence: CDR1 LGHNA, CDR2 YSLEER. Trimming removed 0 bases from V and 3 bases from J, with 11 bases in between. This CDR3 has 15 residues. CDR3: CASSQDIRQHYGYTF. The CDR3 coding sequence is TGCGCCAGCAGCCAAGATATAAGACAGCACTATGGCTACACCTTC.

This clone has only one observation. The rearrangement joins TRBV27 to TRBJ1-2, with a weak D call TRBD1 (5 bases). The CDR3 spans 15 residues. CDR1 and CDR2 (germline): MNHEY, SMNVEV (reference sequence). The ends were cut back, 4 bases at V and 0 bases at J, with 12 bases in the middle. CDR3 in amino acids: CASSSPDRANYGYTF. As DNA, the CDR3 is TGTGCCAGCAGTTCCCCCGACAGAGCTAACTATGGCTACACCTTC.

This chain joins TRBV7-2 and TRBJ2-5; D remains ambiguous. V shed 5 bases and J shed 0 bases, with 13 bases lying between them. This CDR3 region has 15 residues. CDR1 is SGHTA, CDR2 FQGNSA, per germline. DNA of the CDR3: TGTGCCAGCAGCGGCCTAGTGATGTACCAAGAGACCCAGTACTTC. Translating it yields CASSGLVMYQETQYF.

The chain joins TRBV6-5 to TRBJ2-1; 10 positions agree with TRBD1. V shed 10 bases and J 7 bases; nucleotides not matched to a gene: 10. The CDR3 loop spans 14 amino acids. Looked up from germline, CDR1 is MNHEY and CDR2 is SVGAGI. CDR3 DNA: TGTGCCACCAGGGGGGACAGGGGAGGAAATGAGCAGTTCTTC. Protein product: CATRGDRGGNEQFF.

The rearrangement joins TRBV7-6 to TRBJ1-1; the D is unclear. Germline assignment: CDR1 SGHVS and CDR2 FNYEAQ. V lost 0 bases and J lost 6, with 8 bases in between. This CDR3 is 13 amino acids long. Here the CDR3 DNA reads TGTGCCAGCAGCTTAGCGGGGTCCCCTGAAGCTTTCTTT. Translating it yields CASSLAGSPEAFF.

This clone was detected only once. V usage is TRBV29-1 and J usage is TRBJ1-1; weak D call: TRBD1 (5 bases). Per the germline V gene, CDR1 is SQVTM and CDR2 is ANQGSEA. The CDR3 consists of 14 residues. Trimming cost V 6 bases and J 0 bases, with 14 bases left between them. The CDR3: CSVEQVLMNTEAFF. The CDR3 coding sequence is TGCAGCGTGGAACAGGTACTTATGAACACTGAAGCTTTCTTT.

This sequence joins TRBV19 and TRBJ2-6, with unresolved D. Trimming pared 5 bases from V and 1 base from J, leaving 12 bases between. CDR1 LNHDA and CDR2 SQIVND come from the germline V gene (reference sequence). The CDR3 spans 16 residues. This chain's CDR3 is CASSGREISGANVLTF. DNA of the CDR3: TGTGCCAGTAGTGGACGAGAAATTTCTGGGGCCAACGTCCTGACTTTC. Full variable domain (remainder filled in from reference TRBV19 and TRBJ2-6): DGGITQSPKYLFRKEGQNVTLSCEQNLNHDAMYWYRQDPGQGLRLIYYSQIVNDFQKGDIAEGYSVSREKKESFPLTVTSAQKNPTAFYLCASSGREISGANVLTFGAGSRLTVL.

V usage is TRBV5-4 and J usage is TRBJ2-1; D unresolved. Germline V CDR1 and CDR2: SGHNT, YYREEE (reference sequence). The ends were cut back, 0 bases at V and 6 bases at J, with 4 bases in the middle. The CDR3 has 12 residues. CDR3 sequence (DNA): TGTGCCAGCAGCTTGGTTAGCAATGAGCAGTTCTTC. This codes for CASSLVSNEQFF.

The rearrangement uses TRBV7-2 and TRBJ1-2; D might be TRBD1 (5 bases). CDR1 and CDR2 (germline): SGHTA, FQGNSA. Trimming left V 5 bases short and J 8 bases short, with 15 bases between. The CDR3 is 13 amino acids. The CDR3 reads CASSPRGLGGYTF. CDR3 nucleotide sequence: TGTGCCAGCAGCCCCCGGGGGTTAGGGGGCTACACCTTC.

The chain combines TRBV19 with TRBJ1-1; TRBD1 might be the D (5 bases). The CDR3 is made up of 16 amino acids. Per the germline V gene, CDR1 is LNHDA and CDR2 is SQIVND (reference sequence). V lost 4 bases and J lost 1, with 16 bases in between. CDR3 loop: CASSRSGNFKNTEAFF. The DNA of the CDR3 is TGTGCCAGTAGTAGGTCAGGGAATTTCAAGAACACTGAAGCTTTCTTT.

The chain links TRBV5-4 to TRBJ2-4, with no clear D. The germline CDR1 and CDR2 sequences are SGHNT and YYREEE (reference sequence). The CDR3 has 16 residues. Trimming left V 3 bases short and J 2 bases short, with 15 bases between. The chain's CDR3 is CASSYNPDASKNIQYF. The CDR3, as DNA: TGTGCCAGCAGCTATAACCCGGACGCTTCCAAAAACATTCAGTACTTC.

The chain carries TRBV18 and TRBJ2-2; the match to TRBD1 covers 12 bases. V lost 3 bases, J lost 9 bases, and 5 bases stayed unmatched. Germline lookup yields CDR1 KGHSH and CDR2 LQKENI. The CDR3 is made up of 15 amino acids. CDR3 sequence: CASSPGTGGNWELFF. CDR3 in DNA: TGTGCCAGCTCACCGGGGACAGGGGGCAATTGGGAGCTGTTTTTT. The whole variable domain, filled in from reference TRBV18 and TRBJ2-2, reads NAGVMQNPRHLVRRRGQEARLRCSPMKGHSHVYWYRQLPEEGLKFMVYLQKENIIDESGMPKERFSAEFPKEGPSILRIQQVVRGDSAAYFCASSPGTGGNWELFFGEGSRLTVL.

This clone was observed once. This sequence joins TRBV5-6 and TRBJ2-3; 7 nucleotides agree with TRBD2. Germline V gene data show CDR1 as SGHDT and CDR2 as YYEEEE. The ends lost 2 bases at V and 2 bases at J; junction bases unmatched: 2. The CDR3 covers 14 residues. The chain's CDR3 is CASSFRDYTDTQYF. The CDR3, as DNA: TGTGCCAGCAGCTTCCGGGACTACACAGATACGCAGTATTTT.